The entry that follows covers one T cell receptor (beta chain) sequence. Its cognate antigen is unknown. TCRB transcripts that were expressed got sequenced, as all of the isolated RNA had been reverse transcribed. Generated by immunoSEQ multiplex PCR, the TCRdb table keeps only in-frame clones and is missing some. This sample has roughly 340,000 clones, with around 12% found just once. The entry originates in a study of beta chain features in type 1 diabetes. Broader study findings: The study found moderately but significantly shorter TCRB CDR3s in all four CD4+ subsets of Type 1 diabetes patients. Researchers caution that PCR might favor shorter templates, equally among patients and controls.

The receptor was derived from a woman aged 18-29 years with type 1 diabetes. The sequencing sample was made of naive CD4+ T cells from blood.

CDR3 amino acids: CASSSDREGTQYF. Here the CDR3 DNA reads TGTGCCAGCTCTTCGGACAGGGAGGGGACCCAGTACTTC. The chain couples TRBV18 to TRBJ2-5; D perhaps matches TRBD1 (8 bases). The length of the CDR3 is 13 residues. CDR1 and CDR2 from the germline V gene are KGHSH and LQKENI. The V gene lost 6 bases and the J gene lost 7 bases, with 15 bases spanning the gap.